This TCR beta chain appears in the sequencing data of a study of blood T cell repertoires in COVID-19. Across the study: The United States, Italy and Spain were the sources of the acute and convalescent COVID-19 samples.

V lost 1 base to trimming and J lost 2 bases; unmatched junction nucleotides: 3. The CDR3 loop spans 14 amino acids. The germline gives CDR1 SGDLS, CDR2 YYNGEE. Per the study methods: Reference gene primer amplification in the assay estimated nucleated cell counts. Profiled with immunoSEQ multiplex PCR; TCRdb holds only in-frame clones, not every one. V, J and clone size derive from that table, while D and trimming were established from the DNA sequence. Of a few hundred thousand clones listed, 75% to 90% were seen once; the top ten hold roughly a sixth. The sample was PBMCs or T cells enriched from blood (not recorded which). The rearrangement uses TRBV9 and TRBJ2-7; TRBD1 aligns across 7 bases. The receptor was isolated from a man in his forties who had recovered from COVID-19. For the CDR3, the DNA is TGTGCCAGCAGCGTAAAGGGGGCTGCCTACGAGCAGTACTTC. Protein: CASSVKGAAYEQYF. The whole variable domain, remainder taken from reference TRBV9 and TRBJ2-7, is DSGVTQTPKHLITATGQRVTLRCSPRSGDLSVYWYQQSLDQGLQFLIQYYNGEERAKGNILERFSAQQFPDLHSELNLSSLELGDSALYFCASSVKGAAYEQYFGPGTRLTVT.